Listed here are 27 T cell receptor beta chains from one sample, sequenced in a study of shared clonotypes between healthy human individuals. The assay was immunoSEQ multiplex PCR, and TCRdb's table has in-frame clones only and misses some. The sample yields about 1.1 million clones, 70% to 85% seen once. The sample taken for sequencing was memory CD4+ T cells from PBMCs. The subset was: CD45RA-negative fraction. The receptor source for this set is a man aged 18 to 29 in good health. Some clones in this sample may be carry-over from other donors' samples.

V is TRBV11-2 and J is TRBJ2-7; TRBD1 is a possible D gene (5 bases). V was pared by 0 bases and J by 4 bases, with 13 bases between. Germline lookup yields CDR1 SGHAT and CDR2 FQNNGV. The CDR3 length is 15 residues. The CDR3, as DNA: TGTGCCAGCAGCTTAGATTCCCAGGGTCGATACGAGCAGTACTTC. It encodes CASSLDSQGRYEQYF. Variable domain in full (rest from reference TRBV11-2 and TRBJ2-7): EAGVAQSPRYKIIEKRQSVAFWCNPISGHATLYWYQQILGQGPKLLIQFQNNGVVDDSQLPKDRFSAERLKGVDSTLKIQPAKLEDSAVYLCASSLDSQGRYEQYFGPGTRLTVT.

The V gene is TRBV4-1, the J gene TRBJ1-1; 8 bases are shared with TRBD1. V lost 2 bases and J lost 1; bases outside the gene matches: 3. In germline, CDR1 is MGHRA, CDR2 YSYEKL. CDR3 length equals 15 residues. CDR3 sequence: CASSQHGQGNTEAFF. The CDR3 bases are TGCGCCAGCAGCCAACACGGACAGGGGAACACTGAAGCTTTCTTT.

In DNA, the CDR3 is TGCGCCAGCGGGGACAGTGGGTACGAGCAGTACTTC. The encoded protein is CASGDSGYEQYF. This rearrangement joins TRBV10-1 to TRBJ2-7; TRBD1 matches at 7 bases. This CDR3 has 12 residues. CDR1 WNHNN and CDR2 SYGVQD come from the germline V gene (reference sequence). The trim removed 8 bases at V and 4 bases at J, leaving 5 bases unmatched.

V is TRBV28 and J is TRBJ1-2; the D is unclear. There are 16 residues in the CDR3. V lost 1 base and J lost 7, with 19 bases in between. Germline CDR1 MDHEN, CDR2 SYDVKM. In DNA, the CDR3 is TGTGCCAGCAGTTTATATGTAGGGATCGGTTCGGGTGGCTACACCTTC. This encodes CASSLYVGIGSGGYTF.

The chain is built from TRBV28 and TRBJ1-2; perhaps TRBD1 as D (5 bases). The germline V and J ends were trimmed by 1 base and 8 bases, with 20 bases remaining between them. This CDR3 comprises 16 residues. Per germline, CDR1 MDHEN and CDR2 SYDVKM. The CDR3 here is CASSLYLAGTYAGYTF. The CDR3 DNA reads TGTGCCAGCAGTTTATACCTGGCAGGGACGTATGCCGGCTACACCTTC.

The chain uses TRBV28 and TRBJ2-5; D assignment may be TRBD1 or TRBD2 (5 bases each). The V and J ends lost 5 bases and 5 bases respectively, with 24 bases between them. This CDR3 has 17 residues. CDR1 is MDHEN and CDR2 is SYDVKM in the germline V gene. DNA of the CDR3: TGTGCCAGCAGTGAGGGGCTTTCTGCCGGGGATTACGAGACCCAGTACTTC. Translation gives CASSEGLSAGDYETQYF.

DNA for the CDR3: TGTGCCAGCAGTTCCCTACGCGGACTAGCGGAGGCCTACGAGCAGTACTTC. Translating it yields CASSSLRGLAEAYEQYF. This rearrangement joins TRBV27 to TRBJ2-7, with 10 nucleotides matching TRBD2. This CDR3 region has 17 residues. J lost 2 bases, V lost 4 bases, and 11 bases had no gene match. Per the germline V gene, CDR1 is MNHEY and CDR2 is SMNVEV (reference sequence).

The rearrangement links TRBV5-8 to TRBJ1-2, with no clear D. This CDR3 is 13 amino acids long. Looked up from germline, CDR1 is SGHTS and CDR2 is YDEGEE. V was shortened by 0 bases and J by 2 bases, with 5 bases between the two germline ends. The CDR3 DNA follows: TGTGCCAGCAGCTTGGTGGCCAACTATGGCTACACCTTC. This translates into CASSLVANYGYTF.

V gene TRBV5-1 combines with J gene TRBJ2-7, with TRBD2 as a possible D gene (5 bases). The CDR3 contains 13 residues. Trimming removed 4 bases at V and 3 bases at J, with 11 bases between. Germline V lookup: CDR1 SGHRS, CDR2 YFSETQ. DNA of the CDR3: TGCGCCAGCAGCCGTGGACGGGACTACGAGCAGTACTTC. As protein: CASSRGRDYEQYF.

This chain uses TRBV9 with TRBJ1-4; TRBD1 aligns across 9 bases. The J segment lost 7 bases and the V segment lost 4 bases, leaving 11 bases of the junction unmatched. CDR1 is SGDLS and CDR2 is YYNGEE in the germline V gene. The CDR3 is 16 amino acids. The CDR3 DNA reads TGTGCCAGCAGCTTAAATTCCGGGACAGGGAGTGAAAAACTGTTTTTT. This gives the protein CASSLNSGTGSEKLFF.

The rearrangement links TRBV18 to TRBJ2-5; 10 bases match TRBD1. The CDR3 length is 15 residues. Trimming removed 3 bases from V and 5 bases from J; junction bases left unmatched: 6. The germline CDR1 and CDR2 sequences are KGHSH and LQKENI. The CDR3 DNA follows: TGTGCCAGCTCACCGGGACAGGGGACATGGGAGACCCAGTACTTC. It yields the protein CASSPGQGTWETQYF. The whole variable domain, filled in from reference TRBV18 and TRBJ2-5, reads NAGVMQNPRHLVRRRGQEARLRCSPMKGHSHVYWYRQLPEEGLKFMVYLQKENIIDESGMPKERFSAEFPKEGPSILRIQQVVRGDSAAYFCASSPGQGTWETQYFGPGTRLLVL.

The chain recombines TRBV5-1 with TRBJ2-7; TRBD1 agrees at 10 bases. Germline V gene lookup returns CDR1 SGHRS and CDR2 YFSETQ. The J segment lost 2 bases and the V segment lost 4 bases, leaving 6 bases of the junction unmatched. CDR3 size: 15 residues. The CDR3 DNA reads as TGCGCCAGCAGCGGGTGGGACAGGGGCCCCTACGAGCAGTACTTC. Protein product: CASSGWDRGPYEQYF.

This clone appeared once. The DNA for the CDR3 is TGTGCCAGCAGCGGGACAGGGAAAGAGACCCAGTACTTC. This sequence encodes CASSGTGKETQYF. V is TRBV7-8 and J is TRBJ2-5, with TRBD1 matching over 9 bases. Germline assignment: CDR1 SGHVS and CDR2 FQNEAQ. After removal of 5 bases from V and 3 bases from J, the junction contained 1 base not matched to a gene. The CDR3 is made up of 13 amino acids.

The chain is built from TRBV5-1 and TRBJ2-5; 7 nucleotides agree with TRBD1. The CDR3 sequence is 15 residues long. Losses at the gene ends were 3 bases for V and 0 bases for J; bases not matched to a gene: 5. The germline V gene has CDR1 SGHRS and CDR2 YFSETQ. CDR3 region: CASSSPGGDQETQYF. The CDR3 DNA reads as TGCGCCAGCAGCTCCCCAGGGGGTGACCAAGAGACCCAGTACTTC.

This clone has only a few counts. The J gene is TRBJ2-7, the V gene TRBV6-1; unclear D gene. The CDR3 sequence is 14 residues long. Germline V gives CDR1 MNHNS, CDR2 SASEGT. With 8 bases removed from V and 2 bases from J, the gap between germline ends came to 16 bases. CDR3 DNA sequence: TGTGCCAGCGGCCGAGGAACAAACACCTACGAGCAGTACTTC. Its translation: CASGRGTNTYEQYF.

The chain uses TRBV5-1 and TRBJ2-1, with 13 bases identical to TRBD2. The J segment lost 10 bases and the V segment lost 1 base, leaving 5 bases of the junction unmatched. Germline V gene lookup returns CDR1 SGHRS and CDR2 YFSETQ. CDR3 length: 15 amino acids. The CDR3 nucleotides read TGCGCCAGCAGCTTGAAACTAGCGGGAGGGCCGGAGCAGTTCTTC. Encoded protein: CASSLKLAGGPEQFF.

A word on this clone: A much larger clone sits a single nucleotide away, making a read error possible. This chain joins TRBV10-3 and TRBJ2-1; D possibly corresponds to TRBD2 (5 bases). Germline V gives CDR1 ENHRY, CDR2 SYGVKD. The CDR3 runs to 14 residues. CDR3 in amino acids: CAIGEGSSYNEQFF. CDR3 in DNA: TGTGCCATCGGTGAAGGGAGCTCCTACAATGAGCAGTTCTTC.

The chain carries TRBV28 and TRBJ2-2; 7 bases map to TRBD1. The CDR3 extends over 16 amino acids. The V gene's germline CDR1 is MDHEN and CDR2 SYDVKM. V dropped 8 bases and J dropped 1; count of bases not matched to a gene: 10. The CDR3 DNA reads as TGTGCCAGCTATAATCTGTACAGGGGGAACACCGGGGAGCTGTTTTTT. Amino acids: CASYNLYRGNTGELFF.

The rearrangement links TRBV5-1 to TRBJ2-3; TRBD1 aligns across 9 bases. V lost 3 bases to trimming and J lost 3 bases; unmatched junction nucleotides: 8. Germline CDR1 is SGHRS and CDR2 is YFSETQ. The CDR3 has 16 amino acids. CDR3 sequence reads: CASSSAGTGWTDTQYF. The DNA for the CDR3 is TGCGCCAGCAGCTCAGCCGGGACAGGGTGGACAGATACGCAGTATTTT.

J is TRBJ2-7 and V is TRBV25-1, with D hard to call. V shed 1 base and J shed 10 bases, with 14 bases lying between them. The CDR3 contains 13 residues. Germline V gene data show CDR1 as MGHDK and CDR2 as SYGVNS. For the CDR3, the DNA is TGTGCCAGCAGTGAATCCCCCCCCCGGCGCCAGTACTTC. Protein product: CASSESPPRRQYF.

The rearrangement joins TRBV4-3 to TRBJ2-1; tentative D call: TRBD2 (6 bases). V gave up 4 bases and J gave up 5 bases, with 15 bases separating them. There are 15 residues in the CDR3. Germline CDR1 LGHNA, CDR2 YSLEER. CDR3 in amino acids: CASSRDPGTHNEQFF. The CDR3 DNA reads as TGCGCCAGCAGCCGAGATCCCGGGACTCACAATGAGCAGTTCTTC.

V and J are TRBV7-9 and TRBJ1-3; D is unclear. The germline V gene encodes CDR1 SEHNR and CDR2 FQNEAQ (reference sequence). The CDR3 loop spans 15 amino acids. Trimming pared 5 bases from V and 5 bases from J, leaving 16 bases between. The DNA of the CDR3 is TGTGCCAGCAGCAGGTATATCGGGGAAAGAAACACCATATATTTT. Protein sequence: CASSRYIGERNTIYF.

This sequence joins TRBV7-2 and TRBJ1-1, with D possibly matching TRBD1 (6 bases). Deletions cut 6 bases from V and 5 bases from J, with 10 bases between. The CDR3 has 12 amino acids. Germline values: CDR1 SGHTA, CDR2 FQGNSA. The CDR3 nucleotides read TGTGCCAGCAGTGGGGGCTATACTGAAGCTTTCTTT. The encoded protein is CASSGGYTEAFF. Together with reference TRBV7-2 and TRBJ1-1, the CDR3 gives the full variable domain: GAGVSQSPSNKVTEKGKDVELRCDPISGHTALYWYRQSLGQGLEFLIYFQGNSAPDKSGLPSDRFSAERTGGSVSTLTIQRTQQEDSAVYLCASSGGYTEAFFGQGTRLTVV.

CDR3 in DNA: TGTGCCAGCAGCCCCCCTTTTGGGGGGCCCAAAAACATTCAGTACTTC. It yields the protein CASSPPFGGPKNIQYF. The chain recombines TRBV7-2 with TRBJ2-4; perhaps D is TRBD1 or TRBD2 (6 bases each). With 5 bases removed from V and 2 bases from J, the gap between germline ends came to 16 bases. The germline V gene has CDR1 SGHTA and CDR2 FQGNSA. The CDR3 has 16 residues.

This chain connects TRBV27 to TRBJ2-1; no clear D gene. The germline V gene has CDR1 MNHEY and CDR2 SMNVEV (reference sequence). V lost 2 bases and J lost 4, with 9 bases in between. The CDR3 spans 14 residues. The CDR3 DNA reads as TGTGCCAGCAGTTTAGGGCCACCATACAATGAGCAGTTCTTC. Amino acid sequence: CASSLGPPYNEQFF.

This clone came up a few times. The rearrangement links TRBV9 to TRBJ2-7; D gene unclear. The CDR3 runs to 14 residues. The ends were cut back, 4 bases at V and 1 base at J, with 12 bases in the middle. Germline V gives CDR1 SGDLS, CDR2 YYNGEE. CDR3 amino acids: CASSLTGLSYEQYF. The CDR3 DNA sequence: TGTGCCAGCAGCCTTACCGGGTTGTCCTACGAGCAGTACTTC.

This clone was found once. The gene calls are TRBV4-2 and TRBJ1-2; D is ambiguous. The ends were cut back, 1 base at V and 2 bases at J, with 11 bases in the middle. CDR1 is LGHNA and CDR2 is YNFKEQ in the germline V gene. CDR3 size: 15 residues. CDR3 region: CASSQGVQTNYGYTF. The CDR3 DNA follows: TGTGCCAGCAGCCAAGGTGTCCAAACGAACTATGGCTACACCTTC.